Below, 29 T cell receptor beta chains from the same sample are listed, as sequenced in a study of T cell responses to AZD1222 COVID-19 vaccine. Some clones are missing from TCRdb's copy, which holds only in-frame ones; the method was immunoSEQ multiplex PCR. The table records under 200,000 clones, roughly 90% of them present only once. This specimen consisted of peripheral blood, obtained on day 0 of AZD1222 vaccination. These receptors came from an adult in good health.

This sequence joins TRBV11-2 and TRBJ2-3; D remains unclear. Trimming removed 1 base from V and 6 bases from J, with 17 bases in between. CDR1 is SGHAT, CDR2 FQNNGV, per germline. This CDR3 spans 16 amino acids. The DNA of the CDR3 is TGTGCCAGCAGCTTAGGTGCCAACATACTATTGGATACGCAGTATTTT. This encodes CASSLGANILLDTQYF. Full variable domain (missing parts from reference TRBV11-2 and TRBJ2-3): EAGVAQSPRYKIIEKRQSVAFWCNPISGHATLYWYQQILGQGPKLLIQFQNNGVVDDSQLPKDRFSAERLKGVDSTLKIQPAKLEDSAVYLCASSLGANILLDTQYFGPGTRLTVL.

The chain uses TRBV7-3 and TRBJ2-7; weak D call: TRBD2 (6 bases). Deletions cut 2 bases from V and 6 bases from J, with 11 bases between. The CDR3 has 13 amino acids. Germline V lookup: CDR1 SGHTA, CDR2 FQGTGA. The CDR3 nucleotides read TGTGCCAGCAGCTTATGGGCCGGGGGCGAGCAGTACTTC. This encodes CASSLWAGGEQYF.

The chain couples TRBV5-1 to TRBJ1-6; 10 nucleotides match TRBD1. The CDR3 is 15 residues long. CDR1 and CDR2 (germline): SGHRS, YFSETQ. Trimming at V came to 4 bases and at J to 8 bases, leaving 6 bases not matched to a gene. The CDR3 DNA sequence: TGCGCCAGCAGCGACGGGACAGGGGATCATTCACCCCTCCACTTT. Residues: CASSDGTGDHSPLHF.

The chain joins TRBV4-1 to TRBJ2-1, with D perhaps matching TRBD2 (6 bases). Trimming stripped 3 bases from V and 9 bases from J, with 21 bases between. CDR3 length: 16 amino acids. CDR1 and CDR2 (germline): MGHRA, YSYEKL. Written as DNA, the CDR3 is TGCGCCAGCAGCCATGTACGCGGGACGGGTGGCGGTGAGCAGTTCTTC. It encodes CASSHVRGTGGGEQFF.

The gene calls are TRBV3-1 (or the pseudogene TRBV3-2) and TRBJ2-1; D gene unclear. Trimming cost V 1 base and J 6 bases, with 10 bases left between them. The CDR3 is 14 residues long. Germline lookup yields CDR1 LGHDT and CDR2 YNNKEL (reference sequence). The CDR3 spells CASSQGTAFNEQFF. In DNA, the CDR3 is TGTGCCAGCAGCCAAGGGACCGCTTTCAATGAGCAGTTCTTC.

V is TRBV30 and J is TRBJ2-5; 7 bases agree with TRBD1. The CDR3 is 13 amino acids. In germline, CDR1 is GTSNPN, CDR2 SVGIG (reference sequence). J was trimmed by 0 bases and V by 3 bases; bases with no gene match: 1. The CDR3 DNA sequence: TGTGCCTGGAGGGACAGGTACCAAGAGACCCAGTACTTC. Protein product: CAWRDRYQETQYF. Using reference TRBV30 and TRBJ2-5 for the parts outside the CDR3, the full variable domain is SQTIHQWPATLVQPVGSPLSLECTVEGTSNPNLYWYRQAAGRGLQLLFYSVGIGQISSEVPQNLSASRPQDRQFILSSKKLLLSDSGFYLCAWRDRYQETQYFGPGTRLLVL.

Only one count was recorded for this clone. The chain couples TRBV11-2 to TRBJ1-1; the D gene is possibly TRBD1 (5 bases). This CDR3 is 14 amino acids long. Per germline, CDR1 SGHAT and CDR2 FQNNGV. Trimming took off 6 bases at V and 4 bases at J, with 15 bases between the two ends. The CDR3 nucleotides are TGTGCCAGCAGTCGCTATCCGGGGGGCACTGAAGCTTTCTTT. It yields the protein CASSRYPGGTEAFF.

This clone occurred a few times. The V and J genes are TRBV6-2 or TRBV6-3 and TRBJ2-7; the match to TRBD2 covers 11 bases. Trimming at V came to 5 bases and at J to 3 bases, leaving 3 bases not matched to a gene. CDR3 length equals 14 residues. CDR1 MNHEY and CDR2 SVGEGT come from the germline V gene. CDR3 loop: CASSKLAGGYEQYF. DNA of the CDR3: TGTGCCAGCAGTAAGCTAGCGGGAGGCTACGAGCAGTACTTC.

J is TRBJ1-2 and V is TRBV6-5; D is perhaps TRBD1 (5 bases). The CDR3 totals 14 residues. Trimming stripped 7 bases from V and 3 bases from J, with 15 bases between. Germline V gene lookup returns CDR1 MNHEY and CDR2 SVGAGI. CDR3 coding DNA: TGTGCCAGCATCCTTCAGGGAGAAGACTATGGCTACACCTTC. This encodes CASILQGEDYGYTF.

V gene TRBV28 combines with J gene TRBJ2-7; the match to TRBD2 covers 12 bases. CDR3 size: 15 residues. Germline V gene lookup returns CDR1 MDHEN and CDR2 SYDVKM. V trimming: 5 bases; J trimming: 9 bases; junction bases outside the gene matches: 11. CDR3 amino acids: CASSPGTSGRARQYF. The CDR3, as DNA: TGTGCCAGCAGTCCAGGGACTAGCGGGCGGGCGAGGCAGTACTTC. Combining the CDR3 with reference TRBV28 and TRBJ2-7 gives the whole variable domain DVKVTQSSRYLVKRTGEKVFLECVQDMDHENMFWYRQDPGLGLRLIYFSYDVKMKEKGDIPEGYSVSREKKERFSLILESASTNQTSMYLCASSPGTSGRARQYFGPGTRLTVT.

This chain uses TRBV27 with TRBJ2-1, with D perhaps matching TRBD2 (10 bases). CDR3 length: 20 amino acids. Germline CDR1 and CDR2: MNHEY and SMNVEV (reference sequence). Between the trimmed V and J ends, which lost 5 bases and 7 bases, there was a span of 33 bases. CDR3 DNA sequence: TGTGCCAGCAGTCTTCGTTGGACAGGGGTGAGCGGGAGGGGTGGAAATGAGCAGTTCTTC. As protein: CASSLRWTGVSGRGGNEQFF.

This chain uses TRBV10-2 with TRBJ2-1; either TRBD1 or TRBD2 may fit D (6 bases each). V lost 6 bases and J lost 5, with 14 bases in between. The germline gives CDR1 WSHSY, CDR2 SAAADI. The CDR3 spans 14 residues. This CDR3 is CASRKTGGDNEQFF. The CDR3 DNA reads TGCGCCAGCAGGAAGACAGGCGGGGACAATGAGCAGTTCTTC.

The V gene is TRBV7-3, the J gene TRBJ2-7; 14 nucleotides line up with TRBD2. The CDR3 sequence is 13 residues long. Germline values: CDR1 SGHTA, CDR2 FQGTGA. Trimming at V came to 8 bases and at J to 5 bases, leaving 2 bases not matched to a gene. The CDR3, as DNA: TGTGCCAGCGGACTAGCGGGAGGTAACGAGCAGTACTTC. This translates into CASGLAGGNEQYF.

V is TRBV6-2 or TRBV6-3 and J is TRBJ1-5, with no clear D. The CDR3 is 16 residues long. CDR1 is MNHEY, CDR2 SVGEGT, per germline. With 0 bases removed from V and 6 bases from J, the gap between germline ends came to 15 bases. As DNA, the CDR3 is TGTGCCAGCAGTTACTCTTCGGTCGACGGTCTTCAGCCCCAGCATTTT. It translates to CASSYSSVDGLQPQHF.

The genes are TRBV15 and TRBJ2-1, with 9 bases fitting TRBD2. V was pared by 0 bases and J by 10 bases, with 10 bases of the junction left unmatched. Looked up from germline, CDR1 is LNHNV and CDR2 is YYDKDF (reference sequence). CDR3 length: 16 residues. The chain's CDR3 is CATSRDGMGLAREQFF. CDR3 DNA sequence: TGTGCCACCAGCAGAGATGGGATGGGACTAGCTAGGGAGCAGTTCTTC.

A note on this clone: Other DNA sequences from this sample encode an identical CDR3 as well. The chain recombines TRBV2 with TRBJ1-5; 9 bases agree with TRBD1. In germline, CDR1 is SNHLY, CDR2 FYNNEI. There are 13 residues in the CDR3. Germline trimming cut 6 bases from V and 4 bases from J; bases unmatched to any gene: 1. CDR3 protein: CASRDRGNQPQHF. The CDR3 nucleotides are TGTGCCAGCAGGGACAGGGGAAATCAGCCCCAGCATTTT. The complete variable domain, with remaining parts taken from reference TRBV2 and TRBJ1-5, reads EPEVTQTPSHQVTQMGQEVILRCVPISNHLYFYWYRQILGQKVEFLVSFYNNEISEKSEIFDDQFSVERPDGSNFTLKIRSTKLEDSAMYFCASRDRGNQPQHFGDGTRLSIL.

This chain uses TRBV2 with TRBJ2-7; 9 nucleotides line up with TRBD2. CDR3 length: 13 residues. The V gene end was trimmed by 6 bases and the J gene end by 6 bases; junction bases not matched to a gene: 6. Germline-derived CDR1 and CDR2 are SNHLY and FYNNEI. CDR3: CASRVAGVGEQYF. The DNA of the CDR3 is TGTGCCAGCAGGGTAGCGGGGGTTGGCGAGCAGTACTTC.

In DNA, the CDR3 is TGTGCCAGCACCTCGGGACTACCAAACACCATATATTTT. Translated: CASTSGLPNTIYF. The chain recombines TRBV9 with TRBJ1-3; D may be TRBD1 (5 bases). CDR1 is SGDLS, CDR2 YYNGEE, per germline. CDR3 length: 13 residues. Trimming cost V 6 bases and J 6 bases, with 13 bases left between them.

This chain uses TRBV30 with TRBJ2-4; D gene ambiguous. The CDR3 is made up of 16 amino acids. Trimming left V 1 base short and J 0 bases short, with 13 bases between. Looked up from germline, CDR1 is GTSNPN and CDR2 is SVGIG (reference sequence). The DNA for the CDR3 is TGTGCCTGGAGTGCCATTTCTGCCCTAGCCAAAAACATTCAGTACTTC. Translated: CAWSAISALAKNIQYF.

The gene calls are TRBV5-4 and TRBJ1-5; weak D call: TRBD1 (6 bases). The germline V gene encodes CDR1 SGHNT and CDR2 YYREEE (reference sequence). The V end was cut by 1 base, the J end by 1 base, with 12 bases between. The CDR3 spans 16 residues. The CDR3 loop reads CASSLRGHFSNQPQHF. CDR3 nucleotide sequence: TGTGCCAGCAGCTTGAGGGGACATTTCAGCAATCAGCCCCAGCATTTT.

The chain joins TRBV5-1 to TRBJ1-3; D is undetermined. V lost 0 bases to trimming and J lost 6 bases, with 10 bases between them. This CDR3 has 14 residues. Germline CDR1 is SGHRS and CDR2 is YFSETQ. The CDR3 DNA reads TGCGCCAGCAGCTTGGCCGCGGGATTAAACACCATATATTTT. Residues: CASSLAAGLNTIYF.

The CDR3 DNA reads as TGTGCCAGCAGTTCCGCTGAGGAGACCCAGTACTTC. Translation gives CASSSAEETQYF. The chain is built from TRBV6-5 and TRBJ2-5, with D hard to call. The V gene lost 4 bases and the J gene lost 5 bases, with 8 bases spanning the gap. The germline V gene has CDR1 MNHEY and CDR2 SVGAGI. The CDR3 is made up of 12 amino acids.

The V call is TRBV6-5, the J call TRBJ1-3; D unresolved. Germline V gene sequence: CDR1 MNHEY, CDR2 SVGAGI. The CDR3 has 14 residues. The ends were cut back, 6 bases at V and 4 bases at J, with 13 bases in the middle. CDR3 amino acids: CASRLHGAGNTIYF. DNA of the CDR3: TGTGCCAGCAGACTGCACGGCGCGGGAAACACCATATATTTT.

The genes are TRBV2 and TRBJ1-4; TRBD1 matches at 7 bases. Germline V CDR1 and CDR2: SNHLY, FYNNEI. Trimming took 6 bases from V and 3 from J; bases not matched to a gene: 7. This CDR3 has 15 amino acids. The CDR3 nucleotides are TGTGCCAGCAGCGAACAGGGGACCCCTAATGAAAAACTGTTTTTT. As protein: CASSEQGTPNEKLFF.

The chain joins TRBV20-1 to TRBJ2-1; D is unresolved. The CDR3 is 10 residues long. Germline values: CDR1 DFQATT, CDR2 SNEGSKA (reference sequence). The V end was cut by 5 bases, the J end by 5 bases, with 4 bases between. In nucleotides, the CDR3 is TGCAGTGCTTGGGACAATGAGCAGTTCTTC. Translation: CSAWDNEQFF.

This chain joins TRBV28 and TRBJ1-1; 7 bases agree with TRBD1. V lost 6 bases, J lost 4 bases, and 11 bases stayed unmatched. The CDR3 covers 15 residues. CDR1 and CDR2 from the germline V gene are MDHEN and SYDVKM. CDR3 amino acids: CASRPPQGRITEAFF. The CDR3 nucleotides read TGTGCCAGCAGGCCACCACAGGGGCGGATCACTGAAGCTTTCTTT.

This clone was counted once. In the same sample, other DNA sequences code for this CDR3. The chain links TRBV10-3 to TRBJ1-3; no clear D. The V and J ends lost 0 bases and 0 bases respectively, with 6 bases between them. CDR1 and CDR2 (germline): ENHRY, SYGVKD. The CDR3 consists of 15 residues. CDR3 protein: CAISESGSSGNTIYF. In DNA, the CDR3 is TGTGCCATCAGTGAGTCGGGGAGCTCTGGAAACACCATATATTTT.

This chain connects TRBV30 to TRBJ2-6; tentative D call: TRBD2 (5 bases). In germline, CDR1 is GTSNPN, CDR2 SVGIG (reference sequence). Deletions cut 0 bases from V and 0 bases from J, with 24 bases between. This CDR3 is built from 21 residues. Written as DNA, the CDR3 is TGTGCCTGGAGTGTAATAAAAAGACCGACCGGAGCGGACTCTGGGGCCAACGTCCTGACTTTC. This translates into CAWSVIKRPTGADSGANVLTF.

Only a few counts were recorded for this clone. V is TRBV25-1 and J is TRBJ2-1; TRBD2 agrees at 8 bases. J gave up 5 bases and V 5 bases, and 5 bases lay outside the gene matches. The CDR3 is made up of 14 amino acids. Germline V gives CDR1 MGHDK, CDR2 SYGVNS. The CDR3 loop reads CASSIAGLNNEQFF. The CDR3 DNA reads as TGTGCCAGCAGTATAGCGGGACTGAACAATGAGCAGTTCTTC.